This T cell receptor (beta chain) was found in a study of T cells in Graves' hyperthyroidism and ophthalmopathy. Template material for amplifying TCR beta CDR3 regions consisted of RNA transcripts. A first-round RT-PCR of the TCR CDR3 used the HTBI primer set. In TCRdb, the multiplex PCR reads were re-called with MiXCR into one record per CDR3 protein. The table includes around 720,000 distinct CDR3 sequences, approximately 40% detected once. This clonotype was observed a handful of times. Graves' hyperthyroidism showing no ophthalmopathy progression within 18 months was considered stable. The study based diagnoses on clinical symptoms, serum thyroxine and TRAb, thyroid ultrasound and orbital computed tomography. Cells are PBMCs isolated from around 9.4 ml of fresh blood. The TCR sequence derives from a middle-aged woman with Graves' hyperthyroidism. Source material: blood.

CDR3 region: CASGGLNTEAFF. The CDR3, as DNA: TGTGCCAGTGGAGGGTTGAACACTGAAGCTTTCTTT. The J gene is TRBJ1-1, the V gene TRBV12-3 or TRBV12-4; no firm D call. Trimming took 9 bases from V and 0 from J, leaving 8 bases between them. The CDR3 is made up of 12 amino acids.